The T cell receptor beta chain under discussion was sequenced for a study of Graves' ophthalmopathy and Graves' hyperthyroidism. This clonotype was observed at least ten times. CDR3 regions of TCR beta were amplified from RNA transcripts. HTBI-primed RT-PCR formed the first round, and a multiplex PCR formed the second. TCRdb re-called the multiplex PCR reads with MiXCR, one entry per CDR3 protein. The data contain approximately 700,000 distinct CDR3 sequences, 35% to 45% of them singletons. The CDR3 contains 13 residues. Germline-derived CDR1 and CDR2 are SEHNR and FQNEAQ (reference sequence). V dropped 3 bases and J dropped 4 bases, with 9 bases sitting between them.

The TCR comes from an adult man with Graves' ophthalmopathy. Material for sequencing was peripheral blood. V is TRBV7-9 and J is TRBJ2-5, with unresolved D. Here the CDR3 reads CASSFPELETQYF. As DNA, the CDR3 is TGTGCCAGCAGCTTTCCGGAGTTAGAGACCCAGTACTTC. Supplemented by reference TRBV7-9 and TRBJ2-5, the full variable domain reads DTGVSQNPRHKITKRGQNVTFRCDPISEHNRLYWYRQTLGQGPEFLTYFQNEAQLEKSRLLSDRFSAERPKGSFSTLEIQRTEQGDSAMYLCASSFPELETQYFGPGTRLLVL.